The 12 T cell receptor beta chains below come from one sample, sequenced in a study of T-cell reconstitution after alpha-beta-depleted transplantation in children. Unique molecular identifiers were incorporated into the prepared TCRbeta library. One entry per CDR3 protein, called by TCRdb with MiXCR from the PCR reads. The sample lists about 830,000 distinct CDR3 sequences; roughly 16% were seen once. Sequencing was performed on PBMCs, mostly from graft donor cells, taken 360 days after TCRalphabeta/CD19-depleted stem cell transplant. Receptor source: a male patient between 5 and 17 years old who had a stem cell transplant for acute lymphoblastic leukemia, so the T cells may come from the graft donor.

This clonotype was found a few times. V usage is TRBV28 and J usage is TRBJ2-4; 7 bases line up with TRBD1. Per germline, CDR1 MDHEN and CDR2 SYDVKM. The CDR3 is made up of 15 amino acids. V trimming: 3 bases; J trimming: 7 bases; junction bases outside the gene matches: 9. The CDR3 sequence is CASSLRGPVANIQYF. The DNA for the CDR3 is TGTGCCAGCAGTTTGAGGGGGCCGGTCGCGAACATTCAGTACTTC.

This chain links TRBV12-3 or TRBV12-4 with TRBJ2-1; 10 bases align to TRBD2. CDR3 length: 15 amino acids. Losses at the gene ends were 7 bases for V and 7 bases for J; bases not matched to a gene: 10. The DNA for the CDR3 is TGTGCCAGCAAGGGGCTAGCGGGAGTCCGGAATGAGCAGTTCTTC. This codes for CASKGLAGVRNEQFF.

The chain has TRBV13 and TRBJ2-5; no clear D gene. Germline CDR1 is PRHDT and CDR2 is FYEKMQ (reference sequence). Trimming took 1 base from V and 6 from J, leaving 21 bases between them. The CDR3 runs to 17 residues. CDR3 coding DNA: TGTGCCAGCAGCTTAGTCAAACCGGGCCCAAGTGGGAAGACCCAGTACTTC. It yields the protein CASSLVKPGPSGKTQYF.

This chain joins TRBV4-1 and TRBJ2-1; D perhaps matches TRBD2 (5 bases). Trimming left V 0 bases short and J 7 bases short, with 22 bases between. The germline gives CDR1 MGHRA, CDR2 YSYEKL. CDR3 length equals 18 residues. The CDR3 nucleotides read TGCGCCAGCAGCCAAGATCTCGGAGCGGCATTTCCCGGAAATGAGCAGTTCTTC. Encoded protein: CASSQDLGAAFPGNEQFF.

This chain uses TRBV7-6 with TRBJ2-7; a weak D match, TRBD1 (6 bases). The CDR3 length is 13 residues. Trimming cost V 0 bases and J 7 bases, with 10 bases left between them. Germline V CDR1 and CDR2: SGHVS, FNYEAQ. In nucleotides, the CDR3 is TGTGCCAGCAGCTTAGCCAGGGGCGAGGAGCAGTACTTC. It encodes CASSLARGEEQYF.

The chain couples TRBV2 to TRBJ1-4; 7 nucleotides agree with TRBD1. Trimming at V came to 8 bases and at J to 6 bases, leaving 3 bases not matched to a gene. This CDR3 region has 12 residues. CDR1 SNHLY and CDR2 FYNNEI come from the germline V gene. The CDR3 region has the DNA TGTGCCAGCGGAGGACAGGATGAAAAACTGTTTTTT. Translating it yields CASGGQDEKLFF. Based on the CDR3 plus reference TRBV2 and TRBJ1-4, the full variable domain is EPEVTQTPSHQVTQMGQEVILRCVPISNHLYFYWYRQILGQKVEFLVSFYNNEISEKSEIFDDQFSVERPDGSNFTLKIRSTKLEDSAMYFCASGGQDEKLFFGSGTQLSVL.

This chain connects TRBV12-3 or TRBV12-4 to TRBJ1-6, with D tentatively TRBD1 (6 bases). The CDR3 contains 16 residues. The V gene lost 1 base and the J gene lost 7 bases, with 14 bases spanning the gap. The DNA for the CDR3 is TGTGCCAGCAGTTTAGTCCAGGGGATGAGGAATTCACCCCTCCACTTT. This sequence encodes CASSLVQGMRNSPLHF.

V and J are TRBV24-1 and TRBJ2-5; TRBD1 agrees at 8 bases. With V trimmed by 0 bases and J by 5 bases, 4 bases remained unmatched. The germline CDR1 and CDR2 sequences are KGHDR and SFDVKD. The CDR3 spans 15 residues. CDR3 nucleotides: TGTGCCACCAGTGATTTGCACAGGGGGAGGGAGACCCAGTACTTC. Protein sequence: CATSDLHRGRETQYF.

The rearrangement uses TRBV20-1 and TRBJ2-7, with 8 bases that match TRBD2. In germline, CDR1 is DFQATT, CDR2 SNEGSKA (reference sequence). This CDR3 region has 14 residues. V was clipped by 5 bases and J by 4 bases; unmatched bases: 10. Here the CDR3 DNA reads TGCAGTGCTCCCCTCCTAGCGGGCCAATACGAGCAGTACTTC. Its translation is CSAPLLAGQYEQYF.

The chain carries TRBV4-1 and TRBJ2-7; D not resolved. The CDR3 covers 16 residues. The V end lost 1 base, the J end lost 2 bases, and 15 bases lay between the germline ends. CDR1 and CDR2 (germline): MGHRA, YSYEKL. The CDR3 region is CASSQVSSSVPYEQYF. DNA of the CDR3: TGCGCCAGCAGCCAAGTCTCTTCCAGTGTTCCCTACGAGCAGTACTTC.

In DNA, the CDR3 is TGCGCCAGCAGCTTGAACACAGGGAACTATGGCTACACCTTC. Protein: CASSLNTGNYGYTF. This chain uses TRBV5-1 with TRBJ1-2; possible D gene TRBD1, 6 bases. The CDR3 contains 14 residues. Trimming shortened V by 1 base and J by 2 bases, and 9 bases separated the two germline ends. CDR1 SGHRS and CDR2 YFSETQ come from the germline V gene. The full variable domain, in which reference TRBV5-1 and TRBJ1-2 provide the parts outside the CDR3, is KAGVTQTPRYLIKTRGQQVTLSCSPISGHRSVSWYQQTPGQGLQFLFEYFSETQRNKGNFPGRFSGRQFSNSRSEMNVSTLELGDSALYLCASSLNTGNYGYTFGSGTRLTVV.

This clonotype was counted between two and nine times. The rearrangement uses TRBV5-1 and TRBJ2-1, with D perhaps assigned TRBD1 or TRBD2 (5 bases each). V was clipped by 2 bases and J by 0 bases, with 12 bases between them. Germline V gives CDR1 SGHRS, CDR2 YFSETQ. The CDR3 runs to 16 residues. CDR3 coding DNA: TGCGCCAGCAGCTTTTCGGGGACCAGCTCCTACAATGAGCAGTTCTTC. Encoded protein: CASSFSGTSSYNEQFF.